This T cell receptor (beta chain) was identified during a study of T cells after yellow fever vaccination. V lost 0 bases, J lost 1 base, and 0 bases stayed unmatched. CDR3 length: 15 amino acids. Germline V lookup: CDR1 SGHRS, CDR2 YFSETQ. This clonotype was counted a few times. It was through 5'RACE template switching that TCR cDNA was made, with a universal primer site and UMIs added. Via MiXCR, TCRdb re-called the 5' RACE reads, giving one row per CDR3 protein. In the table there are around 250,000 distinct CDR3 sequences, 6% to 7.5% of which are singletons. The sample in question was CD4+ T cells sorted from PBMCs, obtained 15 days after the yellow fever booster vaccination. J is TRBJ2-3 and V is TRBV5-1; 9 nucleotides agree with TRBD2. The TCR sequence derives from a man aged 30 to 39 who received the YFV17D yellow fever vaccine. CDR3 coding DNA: TGCGCCAGCAGCTTGGGCGGGAGGGGCACAGATACGCAGTATTTT. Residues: CASSLGGRGTDTQYF.